Described below is a single TCR beta chain sequence and its context. CDR3 length: 14 residues. V gave up 9 bases and J gave up 1 base; unmatched junction bases: 8. Per germline, CDR1 LNHDA and CDR2 SQIVND (reference sequence). Original methodology: Amplified reference gene primers provided the basis for estimating nucleated cell counts. Some clones are missing from TCRdb's copy, which holds only in-frame ones; the method was immunoSEQ multiplex PCR. V and J calls and clone size are copied from that table; D and trimming were computed from the DNA. The data contain roughly 60,000 clones, just under 85% of them seen just once; the ten biggest clones take up around 3.5%. This sample is drawn from a study of blood T cell repertoires in COVID-19. Overall study: Material from acute and convalescent COVID-19 was sourced from the United States, Italy and Spain.

The source material was peripheral blood. This chain links TRBV19 with TRBJ1-2; TRBD1 agrees at 7 bases. The sequence was collected from a man aged 55 to 70 with acute or convalescent COVID-19. The CDR3: CASARDSLNYGYTF. CDR3 coding DNA: TGTGCCAGCGCCCGGGACAGCCTTAACTATGGCTACACCTTC.